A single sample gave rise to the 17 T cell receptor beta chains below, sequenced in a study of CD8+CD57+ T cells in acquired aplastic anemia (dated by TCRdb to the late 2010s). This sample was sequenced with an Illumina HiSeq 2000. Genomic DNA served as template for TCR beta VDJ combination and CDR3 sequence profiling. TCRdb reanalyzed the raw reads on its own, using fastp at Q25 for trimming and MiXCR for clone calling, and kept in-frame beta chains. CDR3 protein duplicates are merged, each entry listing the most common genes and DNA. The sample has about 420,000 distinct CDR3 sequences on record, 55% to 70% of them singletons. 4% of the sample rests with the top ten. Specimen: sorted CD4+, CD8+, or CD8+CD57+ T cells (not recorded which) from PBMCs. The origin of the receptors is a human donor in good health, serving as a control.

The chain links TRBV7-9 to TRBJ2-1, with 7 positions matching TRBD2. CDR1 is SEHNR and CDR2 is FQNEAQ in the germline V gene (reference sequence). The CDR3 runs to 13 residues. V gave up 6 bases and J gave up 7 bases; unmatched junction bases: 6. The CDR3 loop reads CASRLAGGNEQFF. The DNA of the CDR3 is TGTGCCAGCAGACTAGCCGGGGGGAATGAGCAGTTCTTC.

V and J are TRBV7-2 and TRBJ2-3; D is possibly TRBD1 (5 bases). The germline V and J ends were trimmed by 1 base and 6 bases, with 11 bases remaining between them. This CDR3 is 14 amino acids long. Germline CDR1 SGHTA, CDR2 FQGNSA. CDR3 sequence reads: CASSLGQPGDTQYF. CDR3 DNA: TGTGCCAGCAGCTTAGGCCAGCCAGGGGATACGCAGTATTTT. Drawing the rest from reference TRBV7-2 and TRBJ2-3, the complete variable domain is GAGVSQSPSNKVTEKGKDVELRCDPISGHTALYWYRQSLGQGLEFLIYFQGNSAPDKSGLPSDRFSAERTGGSVSTLTIQRTQQEDSAVYLCASSLGQPGDTQYFGPGTRLTVL.

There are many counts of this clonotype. The CDR3 region is CATNGWGAEAFF. CDR3 bases: TGTGCCACCAATGGGTGGGGGGCTGAAGCTTTCTTT. The chain combines TRBV25-1 with TRBJ1-1, with D possibly matching TRBD1 (5 bases). CDR3 length: 12 amino acids. V shed 10 bases and J shed 6 bases, with 15 bases lying between them. Germline CDR1 reads MGHDK; CDR2 reads SYGVNS.

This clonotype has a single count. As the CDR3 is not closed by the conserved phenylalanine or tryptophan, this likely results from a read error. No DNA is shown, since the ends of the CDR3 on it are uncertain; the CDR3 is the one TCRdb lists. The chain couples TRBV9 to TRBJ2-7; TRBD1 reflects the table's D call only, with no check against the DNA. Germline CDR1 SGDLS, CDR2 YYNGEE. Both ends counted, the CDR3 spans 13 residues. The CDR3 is CASSVVGDSNSPL.

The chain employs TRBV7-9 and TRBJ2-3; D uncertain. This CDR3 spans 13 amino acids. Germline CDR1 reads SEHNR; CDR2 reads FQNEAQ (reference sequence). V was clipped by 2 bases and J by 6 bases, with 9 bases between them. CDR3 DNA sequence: TGTGCCAGCAGCTTACAGAGTGGGGATACGCAGTATTTT. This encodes CASSLQSGDTQYF.

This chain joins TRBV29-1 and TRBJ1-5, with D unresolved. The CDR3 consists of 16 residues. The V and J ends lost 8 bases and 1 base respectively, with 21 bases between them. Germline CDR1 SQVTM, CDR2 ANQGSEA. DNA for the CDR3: TGCAGCTTAGTGTCAGGTTCCCTAGGAAGCAATCAGCCCCAGCATTTT. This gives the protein CSLVSGSLGSNQPQHF.

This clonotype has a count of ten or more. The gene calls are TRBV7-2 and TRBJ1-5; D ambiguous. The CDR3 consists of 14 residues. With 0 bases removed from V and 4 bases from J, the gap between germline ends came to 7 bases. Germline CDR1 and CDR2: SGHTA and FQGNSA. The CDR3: CASSLAGHNQPQHF. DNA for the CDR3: TGTGCCAGCAGCTTAGCAGGGCATAATCAGCCCCAGCATTTT.

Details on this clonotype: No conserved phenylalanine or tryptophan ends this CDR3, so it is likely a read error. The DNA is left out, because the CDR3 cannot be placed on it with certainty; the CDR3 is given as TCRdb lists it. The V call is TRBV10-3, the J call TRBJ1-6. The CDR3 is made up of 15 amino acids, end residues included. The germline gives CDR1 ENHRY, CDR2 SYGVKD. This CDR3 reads CANRPGVDDGYTLDS.

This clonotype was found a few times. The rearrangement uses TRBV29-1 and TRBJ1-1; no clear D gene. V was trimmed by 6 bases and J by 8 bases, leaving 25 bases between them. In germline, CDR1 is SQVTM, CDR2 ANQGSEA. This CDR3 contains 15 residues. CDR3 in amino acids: CSVSGENRLQREAFF. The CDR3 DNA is TGCAGCGTCTCTGGGGAGAACAGACTTCAGAGGGAAGCTTTCTTT.

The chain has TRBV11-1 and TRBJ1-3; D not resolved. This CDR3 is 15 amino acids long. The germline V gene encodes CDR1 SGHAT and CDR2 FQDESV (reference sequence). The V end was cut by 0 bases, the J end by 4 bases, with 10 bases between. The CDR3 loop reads CASSLAPVLGNTIYF. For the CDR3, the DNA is TGTGCCAGCAGCTTAGCGCCAGTCCTGGGAAACACCATATATTTT.

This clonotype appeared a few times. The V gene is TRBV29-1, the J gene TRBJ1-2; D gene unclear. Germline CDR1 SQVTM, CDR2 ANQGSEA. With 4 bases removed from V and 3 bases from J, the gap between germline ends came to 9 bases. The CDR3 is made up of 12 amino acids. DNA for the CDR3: TGCAGCGTTGGGCAGAGGGACTATGGCTACACCTTC. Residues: CSVGQRDYGYTF. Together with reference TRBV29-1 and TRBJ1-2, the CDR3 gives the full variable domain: SAVISQKPSRDICQRGTSLTIQCQVDSQVTMMFWYRQQPGQSLTLIATANQGSEATYESGFVIDKFPISRPNLTFSTLTVSNMSPEDSSIYLCSVGQRDYGYTFGSGTRLTVV.

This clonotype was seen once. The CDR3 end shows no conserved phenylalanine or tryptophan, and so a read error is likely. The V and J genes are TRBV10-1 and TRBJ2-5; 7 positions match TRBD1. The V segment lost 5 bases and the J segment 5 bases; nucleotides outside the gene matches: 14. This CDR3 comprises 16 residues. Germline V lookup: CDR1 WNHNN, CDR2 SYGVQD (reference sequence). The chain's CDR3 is CASSRQGLGTQETQYG. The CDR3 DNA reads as TGCGCCAGCAGTAGACAGGGCCTGGGAACACAGGAGACCCAGTACGGC.

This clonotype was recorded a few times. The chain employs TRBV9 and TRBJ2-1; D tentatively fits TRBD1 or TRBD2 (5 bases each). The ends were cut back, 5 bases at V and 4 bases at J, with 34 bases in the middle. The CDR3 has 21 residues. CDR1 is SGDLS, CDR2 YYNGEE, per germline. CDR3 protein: CASSYPYPGPRGAATYNEQFF. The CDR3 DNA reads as TGTGCCAGCAGTTACCCCTACCCGGGCCCGCGAGGGGCAGCGACATACAATGAGCAGTTCTTC.

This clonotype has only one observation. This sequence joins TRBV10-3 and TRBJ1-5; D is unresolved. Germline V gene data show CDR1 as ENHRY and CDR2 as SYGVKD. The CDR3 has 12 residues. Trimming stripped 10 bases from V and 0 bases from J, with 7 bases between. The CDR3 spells CASSNSNQPQHF. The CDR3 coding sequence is TGTGCCAGTTCGAATAGCAATCAGCCCCAGCATTTT.

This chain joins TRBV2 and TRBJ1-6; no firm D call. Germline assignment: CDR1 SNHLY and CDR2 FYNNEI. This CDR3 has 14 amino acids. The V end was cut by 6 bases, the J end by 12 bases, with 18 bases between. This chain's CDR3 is CASSQDSSGLPLHF. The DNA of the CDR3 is TGTGCCAGCAGCCAAGATTCTAGTGGATTACCCCTCCACTTT. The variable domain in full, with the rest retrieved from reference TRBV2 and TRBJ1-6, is EPEVTQTPSHQVTQMGQEVILRCVPISNHLYFYWYRQILGQKVEFLVSFYNNEISEKSEIFDDQFSVERPDGSNFTLKIRSTKLEDSAMYFCASSQDSSGLPLHFGNGTRLTVT.

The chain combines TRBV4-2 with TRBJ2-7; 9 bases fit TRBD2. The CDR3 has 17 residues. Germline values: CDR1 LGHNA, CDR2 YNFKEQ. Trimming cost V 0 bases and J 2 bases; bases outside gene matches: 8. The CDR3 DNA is TGTGCCAGCAGCCAAGAACCAAAGACTAGCGGAGCCTACGAGCAGTACTTC. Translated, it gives CASSQEPKTSGAYEQYF.

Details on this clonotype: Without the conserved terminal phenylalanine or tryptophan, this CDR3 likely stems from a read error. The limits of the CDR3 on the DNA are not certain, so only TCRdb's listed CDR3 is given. The CDR3 loop reads CASSATGAGNQPQQYV. V is TRBV19 and J is TRBJ1-3; TRBD1, the D gene given by the table, was not confirmed from the DNA. 16 amino acids form the CDR3, both terminal residues included. Germline CDR1 is LNHDA and CDR2 is SQIVND (reference sequence).